The clone carrying this TCR beta chain has ten or more counts. Its antigen is unidentified. Losses at the gene ends were 2 bases for V and 4 bases for J; bases not matched to a gene: 5. Germline CDR1 and CDR2: SGHTA and FQGTGA. CDR3 length: 16 residues. TCRdb fed the reads into MiXCR, producing one record per CDR3 protein. The table records roughly 860,000 distinct CDR3 sequences, approximately 32% of them present only once. The data belong to a study of T cell repertoires in cytomegalovirus infection. General study results and limits: The response measured ex vivo was dominated by TCR beta clonotypes (HLA-C-restricted and CMV-specific).

This receptor was identified in a human donor in good health (CMV status not recorded). Some clones in this sample may be carry-over from other donors' samples. Source: cultured CD8+ T cells from PBMCs, taken from culture after CMV antigen stimulation. The V call is TRBV7-3, the J call TRBJ2-1, with 10 bases fitting TRBD2. In DNA, the CDR3 is TGTGCCAGCAGCTTATCCCGGACTAGCGGTTACAATGAGCAGTTCTTC. Its protein product is CASSLSRTSGYNEQFF.